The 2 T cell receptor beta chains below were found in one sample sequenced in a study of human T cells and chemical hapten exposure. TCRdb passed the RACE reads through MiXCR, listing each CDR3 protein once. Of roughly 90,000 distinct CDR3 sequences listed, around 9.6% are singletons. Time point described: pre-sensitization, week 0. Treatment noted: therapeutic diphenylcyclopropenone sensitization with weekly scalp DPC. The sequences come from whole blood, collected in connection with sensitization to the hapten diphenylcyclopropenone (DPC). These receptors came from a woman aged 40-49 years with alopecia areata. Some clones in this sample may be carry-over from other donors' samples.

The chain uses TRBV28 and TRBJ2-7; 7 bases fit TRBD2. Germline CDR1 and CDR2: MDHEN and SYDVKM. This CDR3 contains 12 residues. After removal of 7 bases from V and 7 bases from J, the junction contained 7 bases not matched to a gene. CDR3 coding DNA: TGTGCCAGCACCGGCGGGGGTCGGGAGCAGTACTTC. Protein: CASTGGGREQYF.

The DNA of the CDR3 is TGTGCCAGCAGCTTAAGATCGGGGGGGCCGGATACGCAGTATTTT. It yields the protein CASSLRSGGPDTQYF. The chain carries TRBV11-3 and TRBJ2-3; 8 bases match TRBD2. V dropped 2 bases and J dropped 6; count of bases not matched to a gene: 7. Germline CDR1 and CDR2: SGHNT and YENEEA. This CDR3 comprises 15 residues.